The 8 T cell receptor beta chains presented below share a single source sample, sequenced in a study of cytomegalovirus exposure and HLA in healthy donors. Vbeta (60) and Jbeta (13) primers were used in the PCR. Libraries were prepared by immunoSEQ multiplex PCR; TCRdb keeps only in-frame clonotypes and omits some of them. The sample carries approximately 170,000 clones, less than 80% recorded once. The sequenced sample was PBMCs. The receptors shown here come from a man aged 35-49 years in good health and CMV-seronegative.

V usage is TRBV5-4 and J usage is TRBJ1-3; 9 bases line up with TRBD1. V lost 4 bases to trimming and J lost 0 bases; unmatched junction nucleotides: 8. This CDR3 contains 17 residues. Germline V CDR1 and CDR2: SGHNT, YYREEE (reference sequence). The chain's CDR3 is CASSARDRARSGNTIYF. CDR3 nucleotide sequence: TGTGCCAGCAGCGCGAGGGACAGGGCTCGCTCTGGAAACACCATATATTTT.

The chain has TRBV6-5 and TRBJ2-7, with D uncertain. The CDR3 contains 14 residues. Per the germline V gene, CDR1 is MNHEY and CDR2 is SVGAGI. Trimming left V 5 bases short and J 2 bases short, with 13 bases between. The CDR3: CASSLSTPTYEQYF. The CDR3 DNA is TGTGCCAGCAGTCTTTCGACTCCAACCTACGAGCAGTACTTC.

This chain connects TRBV19 to TRBJ1-6; 7 positions agree with TRBD1. The CDR3 covers 14 residues. Germline CDR1 and CDR2: LNHDA and SQIVND (reference sequence). The V segment lost 7 bases and the J segment 10 bases; nucleotides outside the gene matches: 10. DNA of the CDR3: TGTGCCAGTACCCTGACAGGGCAGAACTCACCCCTCCACTTT. Translating it yields CASTLTGQNSPLHF.

This clone was detected a few times. This chain connects TRBV18 to TRBJ1-5; D is undetermined. The germline V gene encodes CDR1 KGHSH and CDR2 LQKENI. Deletions cut 0 bases from V and 4 bases from J, with 10 bases between. This CDR3 has 15 residues. The CDR3 nucleotides read TGTGCCAGCTCACCACCTCTCGGGTCGAATCAGCCCCAGCATTTT. The encoded protein is CASSPPLGSNQPQHF. The complete variable domain, with remaining parts taken from reference TRBV18 and TRBJ1-5, reads NAGVMQNPRHLVRRRGQEARLRCSPMKGHSHVYWYRQLPEEGLKFMVYLQKENIIDESGMPKERFSAEFPKEGPSILRIQQVVRGDSAAYFCASSPPLGSNQPQHFGDGTRLSIL.

In the case of this clone: The junction departs from germline at one end; a sequencing error may be responsible. V usage is TRBV7-9 and J usage is TRBJ2-5; 7 nucleotides agree with TRBD1. This CDR3 is 14 amino acids long. Germline values: CDR1 SEHNR, CDR2 FQNEAQ (reference sequence). The DNA for the CDR3 is TGTTCCAGCAGCTTAGGGGCAGGGGGATGGACCCAGTACTTC. It translates to CSSSLGAGGWTQYF.

The genes are TRBV6-1 and TRBJ2-7, with 11 nucleotides matching TRBD2. The trim removed 6 bases at V and 7 bases at J, leaving 8 bases unmatched. The CDR3 has 14 amino acids. The germline CDR1 and CDR2 sequences are MNHNS and SASEGT. CDR3 sequence reads: CASRSSGGSGEQYF. CDR3 bases: TGTGCCAGCAGGTCTAGCGGGGGGTCAGGGGAGCAGTACTTC.

This chain uses TRBV11-2 with TRBJ1-2; 7 positions match TRBD1. The germline V gene has CDR1 SGHAT and CDR2 FQNNGV. After removal of 3 bases from V and 0 bases from J, the junction contained 4 bases not matched to a gene. The CDR3 has 15 residues. The CDR3 is CASSFWTGPNYGYTF. CDR3 in DNA: TGTGCCAGCAGCTTCTGGACAGGACCTAACTATGGCTACACCTTC.

The genes are TRBV7-9 and TRBJ1-1; D is possibly TRBD1 (6 bases). The V gene lost 6 bases and the J gene lost 3 bases, with 14 bases spanning the gap. This CDR3 is built from 14 residues. Germline loops: CDR1 SEHNR, CDR2 FQNEAQ (reference sequence). The CDR3 DNA follows: TGTGCCAGCAGTCAAACAGGGACCCACACTGAAGCTTTCTTT. Protein: CASSQTGTHTEAFF.